The 31 T cell receptor beta chains listed next were all sequenced from one sample in a study of CD8+ T cells in alopecia areata. TCR sequencing used cDNA made by reverse transcription of extracted RNA. The assay was immunoSEQ multiplex PCR, and TCRdb's table has in-frame clones only and misses some. This table has roughly 170,000 clones, 50% to 60% appearing once. This sample comprised CD4+ T cells sorted from blood, obtained at week 0. These receptors originate from a human donor with alopecia areata.

V and J are TRBV2 and TRBJ2-7; D possibly uses TRBD1 or TRBD2 (5 bases each). The CDR3 contains 13 residues. V was trimmed by 7 bases and J by 3 bases, leaving 13 bases between them. Germline V CDR1 and CDR2: SNHLY, FYNNEI. The chain's CDR3 is CASMGEIGYEQYF. CDR3 sequence (DNA): TGTGCCAGCATGGGGGAAATAGGCTACGAGCAGTACTTC.

The J gene is TRBJ1-5, the V gene TRBV30; D unclear. CDR1 and CDR2 (germline): GTSNPN, SVGIG (reference sequence). The CDR3 loop spans 12 amino acids. V was clipped by 2 bases and J by 9 bases, with 11 bases between them. CDR3 sequence: CAWSPLSGPQHF. CDR3 bases: TGTGCCTGGAGTCCACTATCCGGGCCCCAGCATTTT.

This clone has only a few counts. This rearrangement joins TRBV30 to TRBJ2-7; D possibly corresponds to TRBD2 (5 bases). The germline gives CDR1 GTSNPN, CDR2 SVGIG (reference sequence). This CDR3 comprises 14 residues. V lost 2 bases and J lost 1, with 12 bases in between. The CDR3 protein is CAWSPPWRSYEQYF. The CDR3 DNA is TGTGCCTGGAGTCCCCCGTGGAGGTCCTACGAGCAGTACTTC.

The chain links TRBV10-3 to TRBJ2-5, with 11 bases aligning to TRBD2. The ends lost 6 bases at V and 1 base at J; junction bases unmatched: 7. Germline V gene sequence: CDR1 ENHRY, CDR2 SYGVKD. The CDR3 sequence is 16 residues long. The CDR3 DNA reads as TGTGCCATCAGCAAGGGACTAGCGGAGACCCAAGAGACCCAGTACTTC. This codes for CAISKGLAETQETQYF.

The table lists this clone with a few counts. The rearrangement links TRBV30 to TRBJ2-1; 8 nucleotides match TRBD2. Trimming at V came to 2 bases and at J to 6 bases, leaving 6 bases not matched to a gene. The CDR3 length is 14 residues. The germline CDR1 and CDR2 sequences are GTSNPN and SVGIG (reference sequence). This CDR3 is CAWSNSGGFNEQFF. CDR3 DNA: TGTGCCTGGAGTAACAGCGGGGGCTTCAATGAGCAGTTCTTC. Combining the CDR3 with reference TRBV30 and TRBJ2-1 gives the whole variable domain SQTIHQWPATLVQPVGSPLSLECTVEGTSNPNLYWYRQAAGRGLQLLFYSVGIGQISSEVPQNLSASRPQDRQFILSSKKLLLSDSGFYLCAWSNSGGFNEQFFGPGTRLTVL.

This clone was detected a few times. The genes are TRBV5-1 and TRBJ2-5; D is ambiguous. This CDR3 has 13 residues. V was shortened by 2 bases and J by 5 bases, with 10 bases between the two germline ends. Germline CDR1 and CDR2: SGHRS and YFSETQ. The CDR3 DNA sequence: TGCGCCAGCAGCTTCATGGCCGGGGAGACCCAGTACTTC. Encoded protein: CASSFMAGETQYF.

V is TRBV5-1 and J is TRBJ2-7; D is uncertain. The V and J ends lost 0 bases and 2 bases respectively, with 12 bases between them. Germline V CDR1 and CDR2: SGHRS, YFSETQ. This CDR3 contains 15 residues. CDR3 region: CASSLEGKATYEQYF. CDR3 bases: TGCGCCAGCAGCTTGGAGGGCAAAGCTACCTACGAGCAGTACTTC.

V gene TRBV2 combines with J gene TRBJ1-3; D is possibly TRBD1 (5 bases). There are 12 residues in the CDR3. The V and J ends lost 8 bases and 0 bases respectively, with 5 bases between them. Germline-derived CDR1 and CDR2 are SNHLY and FYNNEI. The CDR3 nucleotides read TGTGCCAGCGGGGGCTCTGGAAACACCATATATTTT. It encodes CASGGSGNTIYF.

This clone appeared a few times. The chain links TRBV11-2 to TRBJ2-1, with a possible D match to TRBD2 (5 bases). Germline CDR1 reads SGHAT; CDR2 reads FQNNGV. The CDR3 covers 15 residues. Trimming left V 5 bases short and J 4 bases short, with 15 bases between. CDR3 sequence reads: CASSLMDFYYNEQFF. CDR3 DNA: TGTGCCAGCAGCCTAATGGACTTTTATTACAATGAGCAGTTCTTC.

This clone was recorded a few times. The V and J genes are TRBV30 and TRBJ2-3; 11 bases align to TRBD2. Per the germline V gene, CDR1 is GTSNPN and CDR2 is SVGIG (reference sequence). V lost 4 bases to trimming and J lost 1 base; unmatched junction nucleotides: 4. This CDR3 is built from 15 residues. CDR3 sequence reads: CAWNPGLAGTDTQYF. In nucleotides, the CDR3 is TGTGCCTGGAACCCGGGACTAGCGGGCACAGATACGCAGTATTTT.

The chain uses TRBV7-6 and TRBJ1-5; D is possibly TRBD1 (5 bases). Trimming shortened V by 8 bases and J by 1 base, and 12 bases separated the two germline ends. The CDR3 contains 14 residues. Looked up from germline, CDR1 is SGHVS and CDR2 is FNYEAQ. The CDR3 spells CASAGLGSNQPQHF. CDR3 coding DNA: TGTGCCAGCGCAGGGTTGGGGAGCAATCAGCCCCAGCATTTT.

The V call is TRBV2, the J call TRBJ1-2; possible D gene TRBD1, 6 bases. The CDR3 runs to 14 residues. Germline CDR1 and CDR2: SNHLY and FYNNEI. The germline V and J ends were trimmed by 7 bases and 2 bases, with 14 bases remaining between them. The CDR3 sequence is CASTVTDRNYGYTF. In DNA, the CDR3 is TGTGCCAGCACCGTGACGGACAGAAACTATGGCTACACCTTC.

The chain has TRBV15 and TRBJ2-1; TRBD2 agrees at 10 bases. J was trimmed by 1 base and V by 7 bases; bases with no gene match: 10. The germline V gene has CDR1 LNHNV and CDR2 YYDKDF (reference sequence). This CDR3 is 17 amino acids long. The CDR3 loop is CATTTSGVRSSYNEQFF. Here the CDR3 DNA reads TGTGCCACCACTACTAGCGGGGTCAGGTCGTCCTACAATGAGCAGTTCTTC.

V and J are TRBV29-1 and TRBJ2-5; TRBD1 matches at 7 bases. Germline values: CDR1 SQVTM, CDR2 ANQGSEA. This CDR3 has 11 residues. V dropped 6 bases and J dropped 3; count of bases not matched to a gene: 1. The CDR3 here is CSVDREETQYF. CDR3 DNA: TGCAGCGTCGACAGGGAAGAGACCCAGTACTTC.

The chain employs TRBV5-1 and TRBJ1-5; the D is unclear. The V end lost 0 bases, the J end lost 5 bases, and 6 bases lay between the germline ends. Germline CDR1 SGHRS, CDR2 YFSETQ. CDR3 size: 13 residues. The CDR3, as DNA: TGCGCCAGCAGCTTGGACGGTTATCAGCCCCAGCATTTT. Encoded protein: CASSLDGYQPQHF.

V gene TRBV7-2 combines with J gene TRBJ2-1, with 8 nucleotides matching TRBD1. The trim removed 5 bases at V and 4 bases at J, leaving 1 base unmatched. This CDR3 comprises 13 residues. Germline lookup yields CDR1 SGHTA and CDR2 FQGNSA. Written as DNA, the CDR3 is TGTGCCAGCAGCCGGGACAGGTACAATGAGCAGTTCTTC. It yields the protein CASSRDRYNEQFF.

V is TRBV2 and J is TRBJ1-2, with a weak D call TRBD1 (6 bases). Germline V CDR1 and CDR2: SNHLY, FYNNEI. The CDR3 spans 16 residues. The V gene lost 2 bases and the J gene lost 5 bases, with 18 bases spanning the gap. The CDR3 region is CASSETDSRSGYGYTF. The CDR3 DNA sequence: TGTGCCAGCAGTGAAACGGACAGCCGATCCGGGTATGGCTACACCTTC. Using reference TRBV2 and TRBJ1-2 for the parts outside the CDR3, the full variable domain is EPEVTQTPSHQVTQMGQEVILRCVPISNHLYFYWYRQILGQKVEFLVSFYNNEISEKSEIFDDQFSVERPDGSNFTLKIRSTKLEDSAMYFCASSETDSRSGYGYTFGSGTRLTVV.

This clone was detected a few times. The V gene is TRBV5-6, the J gene TRBJ2-1; D perhaps matches TRBD1 (6 bases). Germline values: CDR1 SGHDT, CDR2 YYEEEE. V lost 7 bases to trimming and J lost 4 bases, with 15 bases between them. The length of the CDR3 is 14 residues. CDR3 in amino acids: CASLSGTNYNEQFF. The CDR3 DNA reads TGTGCCAGCTTGTCCGGGACAAATTACAATGAGCAGTTCTTC.

This clone turned up a few times. The chain combines TRBV6-5 with TRBJ1-2, with TRBD1 matching over 7 bases. The germline V gene encodes CDR1 MNHEY and CDR2 SVGAGI. J gave up 4 bases and V 5 bases, and 7 bases lay outside the gene matches. The CDR3 length is 14 residues. DNA of the CDR3: TGTGCCAGCAGTACCTCCCGGACAGGCTATGGCTACACCTTC. Protein sequence: CASSTSRTGYGYTF.

The gene calls are TRBV30 and TRBJ2-7, with 7 bases that match TRBD1. The CDR3 runs to 12 residues. CDR1 and CDR2 from the germline V gene are GTSNPN and SVGIG (reference sequence). V gave up 7 bases and J gave up 3 bases; unmatched junction bases: 6. The CDR3 sequence is CASRTGRYEQYF. DNA of the CDR3: TGTGCCTCACGGACAGGACGCTACGAGCAGTACTTC.

Here the CDR3 DNA reads TGTGCCAGCAGCACCGAGGGATATGGCTACACCTTC. This translates into CASSTEGYGYTF. The rearrangement links TRBV4-2 to TRBJ1-2; D ambiguous. Germline CDR1 and CDR2: LGHNA and YNFKEQ. This CDR3 has 12 amino acids. Trimming pared 5 bases from V and 5 bases from J, leaving 9 bases between.

The rearrangement uses TRBV30 and TRBJ2-4; 9 bases align to TRBD1. This CDR3 spans 12 amino acids. V dropped 5 bases and J dropped 4; count of bases not matched to a gene: 0. Looked up from germline, CDR1 is GTSNPN and CDR2 is SVGIG (reference sequence). CDR3 residues: CAWGQGKNIQYF. The CDR3 DNA reads as TGTGCCTGGGGACAGGGGAAAAACATTCAGTACTTC.

This chain connects TRBV4-1 to TRBJ2-5; D perhaps matches TRBD1 (5 bases). The CDR3 loop spans 13 amino acids. V lost 5 bases, J lost 5 bases, and 12 bases lay in between. Per the germline V gene, CDR1 is MGHRA and CDR2 is YSYEKL. This chain's CDR3 is CASSLQVVETQYF. CDR3 DNA sequence: TGCGCCAGCAGCTTACAGGTCGTCGAGACCCAGTACTTC.

This clone was detected only a few times. The chain has TRBV18 and TRBJ1-5; D remains unclear. This CDR3 contains 15 residues. V lost 3 bases to trimming and J lost 0 bases, with 9 bases between them. Germline CDR1 is KGHSH and CDR2 is LQKENI. The CDR3 nucleotides read TGTGCCAGCTCACCGGTTGGCAGTAGCAATCAGCCCCAGCATTTT. Its translation is CASSPVGSSNQPQHF.

The chain has TRBV18 and TRBJ2-3; D gene unclear. There are 13 residues in the CDR3. Per the germline V gene, CDR1 is KGHSH and CDR2 is LQKENI. V lost 3 bases, J lost 5 bases, and 9 bases lay in between. CDR3 coding DNA: TGTGCCAGCTCACCGGGCAGGAGAGATACGCAGTATTTT. Translation gives CASSPGRRDTQYF.

The chain employs TRBV7-9 and TRBJ1-2, with D uncertain. Trimming left V 5 bases short and J 3 bases short, with 10 bases between. CDR1 SEHNR and CDR2 FQNEAQ come from the germline V gene (reference sequence). CDR3 length: 13 residues. CDR3 sequence reads: CASSRDTYYGYTF. The CDR3 DNA is TGTGCCAGCAGCCGGGATACGTACTATGGCTACACCTTC.

The chain recombines TRBV29-1 with TRBJ2-5, with 9 bases that match TRBD1. The germline gives CDR1 SQVTM, CDR2 ANQGSEA. V lost 5 bases and J lost 5; bases outside the gene matches: 6. This CDR3 spans 13 amino acids. The CDR3: CSVCDRGYETQYF. The CDR3 region has the DNA TGCAGCGTTTGTGACAGGGGGTACGAGACCCAGTACTTC.

Comments on this clone: The same CDR3 can be traced to other DNA sequences in this sample. CDR3 region: CASSLAGELFF. CDR3 sequence (DNA): TGTGCCAGCAGCTTAGCCGGGGAGCTGTTTTTT. V is TRBV5-6 and J is TRBJ2-2; no definite D call. CDR1 and CDR2 (germline): SGHDT, YYEEEE. The CDR3 is made up of 11 amino acids. The V and J ends lost 2 bases and 6 bases respectively, with 2 bases between them.

The chain combines TRBV12-5 with TRBJ1-5; D gene ambiguous. Germline CDR1 reads LGHNT; CDR2 reads FRNRAP. The CDR3 extends over 13 amino acids. Trimming removed 9 bases from V and 5 bases from J, with 14 bases in between. CDR3 coding DNA: TGTGCTAGCGCTACAGAGTACTATCAGCCCCAGCATTTT. This encodes CASATEYYQPQHF.

This clone was found a few times. This sequence joins TRBV7-3 and TRBJ1-1, with 8 bases aligning to TRBD1. The CDR3 has 13 residues. The germline V gene has CDR1 SGHTA and CDR2 FQGTGA. Trimming removed 3 bases from V and 3 bases from J; junction bases left unmatched: 0. CDR3 protein: CASSLDRDTEAFF. The CDR3 nucleotides are TGTGCCAGCAGCTTGGACAGGGACACTGAAGCTTTCTTT.

In its sample, this clone was seen a few times. The J gene is TRBJ2-1, the V gene TRBV15; D remains unclear. V dropped 3 bases and J dropped 9 bases, with 9 bases sitting between them. CDR1 is LNHNV and CDR2 is YYDKDF in the germline V gene (reference sequence). This CDR3 comprises 12 residues. The CDR3 loop is CATSSGYREQFF. CDR3 bases: TGTGCCACCAGCAGTGGGTATCGTGAGCAGTTCTTC.